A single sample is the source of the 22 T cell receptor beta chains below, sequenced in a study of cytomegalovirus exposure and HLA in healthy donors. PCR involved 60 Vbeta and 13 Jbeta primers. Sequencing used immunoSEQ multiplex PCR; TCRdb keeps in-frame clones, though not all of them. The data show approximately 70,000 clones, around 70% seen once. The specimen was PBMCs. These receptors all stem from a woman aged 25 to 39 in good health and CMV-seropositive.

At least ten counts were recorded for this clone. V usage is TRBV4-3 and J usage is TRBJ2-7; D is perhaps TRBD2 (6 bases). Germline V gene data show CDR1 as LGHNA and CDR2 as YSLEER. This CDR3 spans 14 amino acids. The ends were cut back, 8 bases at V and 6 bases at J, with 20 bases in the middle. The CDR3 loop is CASRLRVGGGEQYF. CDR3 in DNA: TGCGCCAGCCGGCTTAGGGTTGGGGGAGGCGAGCAGTACTTC.

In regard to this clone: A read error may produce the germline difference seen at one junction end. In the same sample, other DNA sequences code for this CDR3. For the CDR3, the DNA is TGTGCCAGCAGCATAGACAGGGGCCGGTCTGAAGGCTACACCTTT. Translation: CASSIDRGRSEGYTF. The chain combines TRBV5-4 with TRBJ1-2; 8 nucleotides line up with TRBD1. The CDR3 runs to 15 residues. Germline V lookup: CDR1 SGHNT, CDR2 YYREEE (reference sequence).

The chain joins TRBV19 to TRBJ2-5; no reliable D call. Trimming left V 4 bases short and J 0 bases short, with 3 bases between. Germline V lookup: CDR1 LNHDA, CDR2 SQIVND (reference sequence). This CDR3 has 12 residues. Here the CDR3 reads CASSTYQETQYF. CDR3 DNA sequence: TGTGCCAGTAGTACCTACCAAGAGACCCAGTACTTC.

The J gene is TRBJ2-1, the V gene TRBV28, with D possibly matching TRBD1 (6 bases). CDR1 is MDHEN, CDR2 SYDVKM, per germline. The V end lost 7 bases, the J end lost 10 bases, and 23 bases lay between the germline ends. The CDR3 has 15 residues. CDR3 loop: CASTIRTAWTYEQFF. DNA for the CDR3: TGTGCCAGCACCATCCGGACAGCGTGGACCTACGAGCAGTTCTTC.

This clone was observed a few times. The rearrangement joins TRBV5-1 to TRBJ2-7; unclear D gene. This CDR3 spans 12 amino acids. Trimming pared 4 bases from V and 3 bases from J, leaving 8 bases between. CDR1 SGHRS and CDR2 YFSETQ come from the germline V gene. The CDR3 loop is CASSLGGYEQYF. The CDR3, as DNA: TGCGCCAGCAGCCTCGGTGGCTACGAGCAGTACTTC.

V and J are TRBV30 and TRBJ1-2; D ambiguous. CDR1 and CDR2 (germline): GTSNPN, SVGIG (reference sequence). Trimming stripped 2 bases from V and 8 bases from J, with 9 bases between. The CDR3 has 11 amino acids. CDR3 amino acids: CAWSPGEGYTF. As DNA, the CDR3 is TGTGCCTGGAGTCCCGGAGAGGGCTACACCTTC.

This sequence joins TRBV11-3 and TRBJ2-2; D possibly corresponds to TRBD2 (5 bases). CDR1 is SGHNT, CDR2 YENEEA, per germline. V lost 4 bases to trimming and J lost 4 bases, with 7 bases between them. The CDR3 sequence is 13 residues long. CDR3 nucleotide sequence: TGTGCCAGCAGCTCACGGGGCACCGGGGAGCTGTTTTTT. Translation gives CASSSRGTGELFF.

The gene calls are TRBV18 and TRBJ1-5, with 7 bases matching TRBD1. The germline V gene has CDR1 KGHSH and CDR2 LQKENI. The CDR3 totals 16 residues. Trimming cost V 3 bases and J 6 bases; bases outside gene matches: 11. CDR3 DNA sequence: TGTGCCAGCTCACCGGGAGGAGCGGCAGGGGGTCAGCCCCAGCATTTT. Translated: CASSPGGAAGGQPQHF.

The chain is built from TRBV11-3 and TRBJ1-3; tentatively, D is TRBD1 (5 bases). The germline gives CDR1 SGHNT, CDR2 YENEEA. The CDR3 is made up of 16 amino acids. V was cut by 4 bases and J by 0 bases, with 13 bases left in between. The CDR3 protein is CASSSDSPTSGNTIYF. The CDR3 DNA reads TGTGCCAGCAGCTCCGACAGCCCTACCTCTGGAAACACCATATATTTT.

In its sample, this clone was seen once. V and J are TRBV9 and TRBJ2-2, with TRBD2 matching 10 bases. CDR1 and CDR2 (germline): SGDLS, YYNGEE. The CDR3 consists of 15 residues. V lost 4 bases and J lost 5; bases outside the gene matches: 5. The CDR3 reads CASSFLAGDTGELFF. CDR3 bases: TGTGCCAGCAGCTTTCTAGCGGGAGATACCGGGGAGCTGTTTTTT.

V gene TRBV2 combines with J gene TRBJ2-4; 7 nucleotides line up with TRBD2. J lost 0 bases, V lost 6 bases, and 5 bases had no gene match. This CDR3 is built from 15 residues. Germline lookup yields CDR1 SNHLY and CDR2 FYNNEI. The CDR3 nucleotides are TGTGCCAGCAGAAGCGGGACTCTAGCCAAAAACATTCAGTACTTC. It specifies CASRSGTLAKNIQYF.

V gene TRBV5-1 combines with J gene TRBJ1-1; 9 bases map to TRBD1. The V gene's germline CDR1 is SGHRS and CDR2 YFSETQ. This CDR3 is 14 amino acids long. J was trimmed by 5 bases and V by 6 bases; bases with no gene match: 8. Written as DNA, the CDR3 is TGCGCCAGCACCTCACAAGGGACAGGGACTGAAGCTTTCTTT. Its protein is CASTSQGTGTEAFF. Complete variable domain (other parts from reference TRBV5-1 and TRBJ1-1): KAGVTQTPRYLIKTRGQQVTLSCSPISGHRSVSWYQQTPGQGLQFLFEYFSETQRNKGNFPGRFSGRQFSNSRSEMNVSTLELGDSALYLCASTSQGTGTEAFFGQGTRLTVV.

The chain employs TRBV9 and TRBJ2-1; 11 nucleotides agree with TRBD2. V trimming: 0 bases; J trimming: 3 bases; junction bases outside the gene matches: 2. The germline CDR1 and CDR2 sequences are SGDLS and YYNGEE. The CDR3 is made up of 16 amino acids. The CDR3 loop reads CASSVEGLAGYNEQFF. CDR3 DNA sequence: TGTGCCAGCAGCGTAGAAGGACTAGCGGGCTACAATGAGCAGTTCTTC.

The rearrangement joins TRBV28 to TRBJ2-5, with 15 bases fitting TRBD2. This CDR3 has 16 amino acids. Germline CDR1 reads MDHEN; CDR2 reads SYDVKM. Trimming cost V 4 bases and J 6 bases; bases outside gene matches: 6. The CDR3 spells CASSSGLAGGPQTQYF. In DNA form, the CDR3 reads TGTGCCAGCAGTTCAGGACTAGCGGGAGGGCCTCAGACCCAGTACTTC.

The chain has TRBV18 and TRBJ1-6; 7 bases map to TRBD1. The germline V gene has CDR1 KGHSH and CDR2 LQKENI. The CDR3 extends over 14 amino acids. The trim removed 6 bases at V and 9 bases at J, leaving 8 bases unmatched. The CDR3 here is CASSRDREASPLHF. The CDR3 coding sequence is TGTGCCAGCTCCCGTGACAGGGAGGCTTCACCCCTCCACTTT.

The chain's CDR3 is CAWSGRGGRYEQYF. CDR3 bases: TGTGCCTGGAGTGGGCGTGGCGGAAGGTACGAGCAGTACTTC. V gene TRBV30 combines with J gene TRBJ2-7; D is unclear. CDR3 length: 14 residues. Per germline, CDR1 GTSNPN and CDR2 SVGIG (reference sequence). V was pared by 1 base and J by 4 bases, with 14 bases between.

CDR3 coding DNA: TGTGCCTGGGCTAGGGGCCTGGGGACCCAGTACTTC. Protein sequence: CAWARGLGTQYF. V is TRBV30 and J is TRBJ2-5; weak D call: TRBD1 (5 bases). The CDR3 has 12 amino acids. Trimming took off 5 bases at V and 7 bases at J, with 14 bases between the two ends. Looked up from germline, CDR1 is GTSNPN and CDR2 is SVGIG (reference sequence). Drawing the rest from reference TRBV30 and TRBJ2-5, the complete variable domain is SQTIHQWPATLVQPVGSPLSLECTVEGTSNPNLYWYRQAAGRGLQLLFYSVGIGQISSEVPQNLSASRPQDRQFILSSKKLLLSDSGFYLCAWARGLGTQYFGPGTRLLVL.

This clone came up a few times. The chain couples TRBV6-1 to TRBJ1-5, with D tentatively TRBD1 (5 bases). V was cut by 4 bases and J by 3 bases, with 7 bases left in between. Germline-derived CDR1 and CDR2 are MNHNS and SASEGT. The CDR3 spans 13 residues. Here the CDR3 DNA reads TGTGCCAGCAGTGGGACACCCAATCAGCCCCAGCATTTT. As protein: CASSGTPNQPQHF.

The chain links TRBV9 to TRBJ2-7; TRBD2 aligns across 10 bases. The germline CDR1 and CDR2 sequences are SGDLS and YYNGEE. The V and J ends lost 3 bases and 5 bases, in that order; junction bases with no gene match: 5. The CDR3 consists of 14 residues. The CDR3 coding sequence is TGTGCCAGCAGCGGCCTAGCGGGAGTCCACGAGCAGTACTTC. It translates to CASSGLAGVHEQYF.

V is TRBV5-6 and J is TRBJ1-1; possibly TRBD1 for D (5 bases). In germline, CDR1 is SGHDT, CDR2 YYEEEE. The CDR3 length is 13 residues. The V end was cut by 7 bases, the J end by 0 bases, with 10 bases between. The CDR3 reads CASRDRLNTEAFF. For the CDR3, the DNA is TGTGCCAGCCGCGACAGACTGAACACTGAAGCTTTCTTT. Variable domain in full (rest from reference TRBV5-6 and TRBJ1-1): DAGVTQSPTHLIKTRGQQVTLRCSPKSGHDTVSWYQQALGQGPQFIFQYYEEEERQRGNFPDRFSGHQFPNYSSELNVNALLLGDSALYLCASRDRLNTEAFFGQGTRLTVV.

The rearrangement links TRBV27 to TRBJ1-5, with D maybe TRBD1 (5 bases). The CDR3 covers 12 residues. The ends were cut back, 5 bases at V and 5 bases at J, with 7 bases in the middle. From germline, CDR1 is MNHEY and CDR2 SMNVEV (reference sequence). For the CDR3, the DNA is TGTGCCAGCAGTCCAGGGCATCAGCCCCAGCATTTT. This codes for CASSPGHQPQHF.

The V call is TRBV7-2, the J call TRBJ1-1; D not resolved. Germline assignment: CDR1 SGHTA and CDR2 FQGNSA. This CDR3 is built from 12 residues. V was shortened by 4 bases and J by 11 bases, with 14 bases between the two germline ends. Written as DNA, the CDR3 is TGTGCCAGCAGCTCTCCGGTCCGTTGGGCTTTCTTT. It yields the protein CASSSPVRWAFF.